This entry is about one T cell receptor (beta chain). The specificity of this receptor is unknown. Base qualities are not provided; no much larger clone lies one nucleotide away. The entry originates in a study of T cells in localized non-small cell lung cancer (dated by TCRdb to 2018 to 2021). In terms of the full investigation: Comparing tumors with uninvolved tumor-adjacent lungs, the study looked at the T cell repertoires of 236 patients with early-stage NSCLC. The cohort consisted of 200 to 250 treatment-naive NSCLC patients whose localized lung tumors had been resected. Of the NSCLC patients, 120 to 150 were male and roughly 110 were female, and the mean age was approximately 64 years.

General conclusions and limits of the study: Longer overall survival was associated with higher blood T cell density, whereas shorter survival was associated with higher adjacent-lung clonality. Multi-region tumor sequencing was not performed, so intratumor heterogeneity could not be excluded. A median of approximately 50 of the top 100 tumor clones turned up in the paired uninvolved adjacent lung, and approximately 30 of those clones also ranked among the top 100 of that same adjacent lung. Because of the exploratory design, TCR variables were selected using unadjusted p-values without false-discovery rate correction. The highest T cell clonality was observed in uninvolved tumor-adjacent lung, where clonality exceeded that of tumor, suggesting that antigenic responses were more focused in uninvolved tumor-adjacent lung.

The CDR1 and CDR2 encoded by the germline V gene (reference sequence) are GTSNPN and SVGIG. After removal of 3 bases from V and 11 bases from J, the junction retains 8 bases not matched to a gene. The CDR3 sequence holds 13 residues, the cysteine and phenylalanine included. Just CDR3 DNA is preserved here, 39 bases in frame from base 1. TCR beta CDR3 regions were sequenced from DNA using the immunoSEQ Assay. From the authors' description of their analysis: T cell density was computed as TCR beta template counts normalized to usable DNA estimated by amplifying housekeeping genes. Using the preseqR package, richness was estimated by extrapolating to 120,000 templates for tissue samples and 400,000 templates for PBMC samples. Clonality was defined by subtracting Pielou's evenness from one. To identify tissue-enriched TCRs, differential abundance testing was run on productive amino-acid clonotypes with a minimum total count of 5 and an alpha of 0.1. The Jaccard Index and the Morisita Overlap Index were used to measure repertoire overlap between compartments. GLIPH grouped TCR beta CDR3s together with public tetramer-defined viral CDR3s, and a viral motif had to include at least three viral sequences and show V-gene enrichment. TCRdb took over this immuneACCESS table, retaining in-frame rearrangements with V and J assigned. Such tables are incomplete; in checked studies, under half of the missing clones stem from an unresolved V gene, and the remainder is unexplained. The DNA gave D and trimming, while V, J and clone size come from that table. For this sample there are approximately 8,300 clones; just under 90% appear just once. The ten largest make up 2% to 2.5% of the sample.

At diagnosis, tumor, uninvolved tumor-adjacent lung and peripheral blood were collected and then preserved as a mix of FFPE and fresh-frozen material. For TCR repertoire profiling, the blood samples were analyzed as peripheral blood mononuclear cells. This specimen consisted of peripheral blood, obtained before any cancer treatment. The TCR sequence derives from a female donor older than 55 with stage II squamous cell lung carcinoma. The chain links TRBV30 with TRBJ2-1, with TRBD1 identical over 9 junction bases. The DNA reads as follows: TGTGCCTGGAGCACAACTACAGGGGGCCAGCAGTTCTTC. This is translated as CAWSTTTGGQQFF.